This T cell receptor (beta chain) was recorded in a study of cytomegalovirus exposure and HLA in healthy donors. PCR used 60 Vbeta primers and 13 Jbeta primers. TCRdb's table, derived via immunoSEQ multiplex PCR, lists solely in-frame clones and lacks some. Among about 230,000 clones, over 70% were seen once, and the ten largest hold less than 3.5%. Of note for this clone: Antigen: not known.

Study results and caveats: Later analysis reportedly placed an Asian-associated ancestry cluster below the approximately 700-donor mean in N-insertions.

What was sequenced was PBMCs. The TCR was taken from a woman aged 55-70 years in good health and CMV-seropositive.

The chain's CDR3 is CASSTQGANYGYTF. The CDR3, as DNA: TGTGCCAGTAGTACACAGGGCGCTAACTATGGCTACACCTTC. The chain carries TRBV19 and TRBJ1-2; weak D call: TRBD1 (6 bases). Trimming cost V 4 bases and J 0 bases, with 9 bases left between them. CDR1 is LNHDA, CDR2 SQIVND, per germline (reference sequence). The CDR3 has 14 residues.